This T cell receptor beta chain originates from a study of blood T cell repertoires in COVID-19. Turning to the study itself: COVID-19 samples collected from the United States, Italy and Spain covered acute and convalescent phases. T cells, B-cell-depleted T cells, or PBMCs provided the cDNA or gDNA that served as material.

Per germline, CDR1 SQVTM and CDR2 ANQGSEA. The CDR3 is 10 residues long. The ends lost 7 bases at V and 8 bases at J; junction bases unmatched: 3. Authors' data handling: Scientists estimated how many nucleated cells there were by amplifying reference gene primers. The repertoire was sequenced with immunoSEQ multiplex PCR; TCRdb's copy has only in-frame clones and lacks some. The D gene and trimming were derived from the DNA, and the V and J assignments and clone size from that table. The profile shows approximately 90,000 clones, 80% to 90% of them singletons. The J gene is TRBJ1-2, the V gene TRBV29-1; 8 nucleotides match TRBD1. The source of this sequence is a man aged 50-60 years with acute or convalescent COVID-19. Sequencing was done on a sample of peripheral blood. CDR3 bases: TGCAGCGCCGACAGGGGCGGCTACACCTTC. Translation gives CSADRGGYTF. The full variable domain, its missing parts supplied by reference TRBV29-1 and TRBJ1-2, is SAVISQKPSRDICQRGTSLTIQCQVDSQVTMMFWYRQQPGQSLTLIATANQGSEATYESGFVIDKFPISRPNLTFSTLTVSNMSPEDSSIYLCSADRGGYTFGSGTRLTVV.